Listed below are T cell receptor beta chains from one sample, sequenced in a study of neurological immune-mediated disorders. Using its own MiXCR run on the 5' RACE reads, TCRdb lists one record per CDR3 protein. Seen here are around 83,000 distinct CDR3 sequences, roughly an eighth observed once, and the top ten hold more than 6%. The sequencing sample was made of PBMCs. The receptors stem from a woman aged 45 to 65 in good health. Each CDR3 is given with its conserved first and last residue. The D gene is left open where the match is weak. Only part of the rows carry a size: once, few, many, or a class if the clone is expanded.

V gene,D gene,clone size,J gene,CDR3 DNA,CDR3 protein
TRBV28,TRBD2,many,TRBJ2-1,TGTGCCAGCAGTTTTAGCGGGAGTATCTACAATGAGCAGTTCTTC,CASSFSGSIYNEQFF
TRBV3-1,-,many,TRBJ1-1,TGTGCCAGCAGCCTTGAATTGGGTTCTGAAGCTTTCTTT,CASSLELGSEAFF
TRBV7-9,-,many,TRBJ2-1,TGTGCCAGCAGCTCTGCAGCCAGGGGATGGGTCAATGAGCAGTTCTTC,CASSSAARGWVNEQFF
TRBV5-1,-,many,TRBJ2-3,TGCGCCAGCCGCTTCACCAGCCAAGACACAGATACGCAGTATTTT,CASRFTSQDTDTQYF
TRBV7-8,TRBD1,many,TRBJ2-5,TGTGCCAGCAGCCAGCGACAGGGGGCAGGGGAGACCCAGTACTTC,CASSQRQGAGETQYF
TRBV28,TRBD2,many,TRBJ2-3,TGTGCCAGCAGTTTACGCCCTAGCGGGAGGGTCACAGATACGCAGTATTTT,CASSLRPSGRVTDTQYF
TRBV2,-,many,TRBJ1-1,TGTGCCACCTCCCCGGACATTGGGTCAGCTTTCTTT,CATSPDIGSAFF
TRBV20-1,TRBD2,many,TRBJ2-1,TGCAGTGCTGACTACAAAAGGGTAGCGGGAGAGGGGAGTGAGCAGTTCTTC,CSADYKRVAGEGSEQFF
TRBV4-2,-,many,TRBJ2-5,TGTGCCAGCAGCCAGGATCCTCAGAGTGGAAGGCAAGAGACCCAGTACTTC,CASSQDPQSGRQETQYF
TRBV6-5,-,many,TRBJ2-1,TGTGCCAGTACAAGAGGAGGTGGCCGCAATGAGCAGTTCTTC,CASTRGGGRNEQFF
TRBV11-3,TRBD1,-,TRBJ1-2,TGTGCCAGCAGCCAGGAAACAGGGGCCGGTGGCTACACCTTC,CASSQETGAGGYTF
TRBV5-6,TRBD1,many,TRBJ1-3,TGTGCCAGCAGTACTGACAGGGGACGATTTGGAAACACCATATATTTT,CASSTDRGRFGNTIYF
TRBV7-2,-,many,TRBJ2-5,TGTGCCAGCAGCCGACAGGAGGGCGGAGAGACCCAGTACTTC,CASSRQEGGETQYF
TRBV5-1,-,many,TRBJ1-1,TGCGCCAGCAGCTTGTCCCAACCCGTGAACACTGAAGCTTTCTTT,CASSLSQPVNTEAFF
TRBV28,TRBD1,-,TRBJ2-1,TGTGCCAGCACCGCGTACCCGGGACAGGAAGGGGTTTGGTTCTTC,CASTAYPGQEGVWFF
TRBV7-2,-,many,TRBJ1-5,TGTGCCAGCAGCTCCCAGTGGGGCGCGGATCAGCCCCAGCATTTT,CASSSQWGADQPQHF
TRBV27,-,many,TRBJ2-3,TGTGCCAGCAGTTTATTAGGTTACACAGATACGCAGTATTTT,CASSLLGYTDTQYF
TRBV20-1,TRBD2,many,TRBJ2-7,TGCAGTGCTAGAACTAGCGGAACTAACTCCTACGAGCAGTACTTC,CSARTSGTNSYEQYF
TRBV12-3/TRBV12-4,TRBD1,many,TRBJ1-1,TGTGCCAGCAGTTTAGACCGGGACAGGGAGGTCTTT,CASSLDRDREVF
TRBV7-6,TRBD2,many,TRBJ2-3,TGTGCCAGCAGCACACTGACTAGCGAATCAGATACGCAGTATTTT,CASSTLTSESDTQYF
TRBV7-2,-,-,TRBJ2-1,TGTGCCAGCAGCCTCTTTATCGGGGAGCAGTTCTTC,CASSLFIGEQFF
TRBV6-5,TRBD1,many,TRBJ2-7,TGTGCCAGCAGTTACCCAGGGGGCGACGAGCAGTACTTC,CASSYPGGDEQYF
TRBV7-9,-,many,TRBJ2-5,TGTGCCAGCAGCTTAGGAGGGGGAGTAGAGACCCAGTACTTC,CASSLGGGVETQYF
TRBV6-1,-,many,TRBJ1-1,TGTGCCAGCAGTGCAGAACGGAACACTGAAGCTTTCTTT,CASSAERNTEAFF
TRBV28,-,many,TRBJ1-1,TGTGCCAGCAGTCCGAGAAGGGGCACCGCCCTTGAAGCTTTCTTT,CASSPRRGTALEAFF
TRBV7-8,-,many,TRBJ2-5,TGTGCCAGCAGCAGACCACCGCTAGGGTTGTCCGAGACCCAGTACTTC,CASSRPPLGLSETQYF
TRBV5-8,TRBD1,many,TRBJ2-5,TGTGCCAGCAGCCCTTATGACAGGGGGGGTCTAGAGACCCAGTACTTC,CASSPYDRGGLETQYF
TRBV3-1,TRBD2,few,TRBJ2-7,TGTGCCAGCAGCCAAGGGACTAGCGGGAGCTACGAGCAGTACTTC,CASSQGTSGSYEQYF
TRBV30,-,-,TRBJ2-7,TGTGCCTGGACGCATAAATACGAGCAGTACTTC,CAWTHKYEQYF
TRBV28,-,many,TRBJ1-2,TGTGCCAGCTCCCCTGTCCGACAGGACAGAGTAGGGGATGGCTACACCTTC,CASSPVRQDRVGDGYTF
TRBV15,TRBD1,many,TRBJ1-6,TGTGCCACCAGCAGAGGAGGGACAGGAGGATCACCCCTCCACTTT,CATSRGGTGGSPLHF
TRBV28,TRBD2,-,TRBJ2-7,TGTGCCAGCAGTTTAGAAGGAGCGGGGGCTGTAGGGTACCTCTACGAGCAGTACTTC,CASSLEGAGAVGYLYEQYF
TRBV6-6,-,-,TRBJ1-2,TGTGCCAGCAGTTACATTCCGGCAATCACCTTC,CASSYIPAITF
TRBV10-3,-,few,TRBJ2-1,TGTGCCATCAGTGAACGGTTCAGGTCTGAATATGAGCAGTTCTTC,CAISERFRSEYEQFF
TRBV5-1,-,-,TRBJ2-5,TGCGCCAGCAGCTTAACTAATAGCGAAGAGACCCAGTACTTC,CASSLTNSEETQYF
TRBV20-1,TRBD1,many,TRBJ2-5,TGCAGTGCTAGAGATGTAGGGGGCGGGGAGACCCAGTACTTC,CSARDVGGGETQYF
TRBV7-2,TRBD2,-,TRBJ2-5,TGTGCCAGCAGCTTAGCATTAGCGGGGGGTCAAGAGACCCATTACTTC,CASSLALAGGQETHYF
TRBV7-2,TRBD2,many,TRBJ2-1,TGTGCCAGCAGGGAACTAGCGGGAGGGCCATATGAGCAGTTCTTC,CASRELAGGPYEQFF
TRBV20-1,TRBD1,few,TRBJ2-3,TGCAGTGCCGACTATCAGGGGGCGCGCACAGATACGCAGTATTTT,CSADYQGARTDTQYF
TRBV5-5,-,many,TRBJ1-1,TGTGCCAGCACCAGGGGTACTGAAGCTTTCTTT,CASTRGTEAFF
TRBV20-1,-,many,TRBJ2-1,TGCAGTGCTAGAGATGGCAGGGGGGTAAGCAATGAGCAGTTCTTC,CSARDGRGVSNEQFF
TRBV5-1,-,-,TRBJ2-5,TGCGCCAGCAGCTTGGGCCTAGAGACCCATTACTTC,CASSLGLETHYF
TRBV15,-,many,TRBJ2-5,TGTGCCACCAGCCCCGAGAGAGAGACCCAGTACTTC,CATSPERETQYF
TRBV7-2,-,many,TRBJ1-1,TGTGCCAGCAGCGAGTCCCCTGAAGCTTTCTTT,CASSESPEAFF
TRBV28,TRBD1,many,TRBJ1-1,TGTGCCAGCAGTCTCGACAGGGCCCAGCACACTGAAGCTTTCTTT,CASSLDRAQHTEAFF
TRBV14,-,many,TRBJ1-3,TGTGCCAGCAGCCAAGATCCCCGCAGGGGCTCTGGAAACACCATATATTTT,CASSQDPRRGSGNTIYF